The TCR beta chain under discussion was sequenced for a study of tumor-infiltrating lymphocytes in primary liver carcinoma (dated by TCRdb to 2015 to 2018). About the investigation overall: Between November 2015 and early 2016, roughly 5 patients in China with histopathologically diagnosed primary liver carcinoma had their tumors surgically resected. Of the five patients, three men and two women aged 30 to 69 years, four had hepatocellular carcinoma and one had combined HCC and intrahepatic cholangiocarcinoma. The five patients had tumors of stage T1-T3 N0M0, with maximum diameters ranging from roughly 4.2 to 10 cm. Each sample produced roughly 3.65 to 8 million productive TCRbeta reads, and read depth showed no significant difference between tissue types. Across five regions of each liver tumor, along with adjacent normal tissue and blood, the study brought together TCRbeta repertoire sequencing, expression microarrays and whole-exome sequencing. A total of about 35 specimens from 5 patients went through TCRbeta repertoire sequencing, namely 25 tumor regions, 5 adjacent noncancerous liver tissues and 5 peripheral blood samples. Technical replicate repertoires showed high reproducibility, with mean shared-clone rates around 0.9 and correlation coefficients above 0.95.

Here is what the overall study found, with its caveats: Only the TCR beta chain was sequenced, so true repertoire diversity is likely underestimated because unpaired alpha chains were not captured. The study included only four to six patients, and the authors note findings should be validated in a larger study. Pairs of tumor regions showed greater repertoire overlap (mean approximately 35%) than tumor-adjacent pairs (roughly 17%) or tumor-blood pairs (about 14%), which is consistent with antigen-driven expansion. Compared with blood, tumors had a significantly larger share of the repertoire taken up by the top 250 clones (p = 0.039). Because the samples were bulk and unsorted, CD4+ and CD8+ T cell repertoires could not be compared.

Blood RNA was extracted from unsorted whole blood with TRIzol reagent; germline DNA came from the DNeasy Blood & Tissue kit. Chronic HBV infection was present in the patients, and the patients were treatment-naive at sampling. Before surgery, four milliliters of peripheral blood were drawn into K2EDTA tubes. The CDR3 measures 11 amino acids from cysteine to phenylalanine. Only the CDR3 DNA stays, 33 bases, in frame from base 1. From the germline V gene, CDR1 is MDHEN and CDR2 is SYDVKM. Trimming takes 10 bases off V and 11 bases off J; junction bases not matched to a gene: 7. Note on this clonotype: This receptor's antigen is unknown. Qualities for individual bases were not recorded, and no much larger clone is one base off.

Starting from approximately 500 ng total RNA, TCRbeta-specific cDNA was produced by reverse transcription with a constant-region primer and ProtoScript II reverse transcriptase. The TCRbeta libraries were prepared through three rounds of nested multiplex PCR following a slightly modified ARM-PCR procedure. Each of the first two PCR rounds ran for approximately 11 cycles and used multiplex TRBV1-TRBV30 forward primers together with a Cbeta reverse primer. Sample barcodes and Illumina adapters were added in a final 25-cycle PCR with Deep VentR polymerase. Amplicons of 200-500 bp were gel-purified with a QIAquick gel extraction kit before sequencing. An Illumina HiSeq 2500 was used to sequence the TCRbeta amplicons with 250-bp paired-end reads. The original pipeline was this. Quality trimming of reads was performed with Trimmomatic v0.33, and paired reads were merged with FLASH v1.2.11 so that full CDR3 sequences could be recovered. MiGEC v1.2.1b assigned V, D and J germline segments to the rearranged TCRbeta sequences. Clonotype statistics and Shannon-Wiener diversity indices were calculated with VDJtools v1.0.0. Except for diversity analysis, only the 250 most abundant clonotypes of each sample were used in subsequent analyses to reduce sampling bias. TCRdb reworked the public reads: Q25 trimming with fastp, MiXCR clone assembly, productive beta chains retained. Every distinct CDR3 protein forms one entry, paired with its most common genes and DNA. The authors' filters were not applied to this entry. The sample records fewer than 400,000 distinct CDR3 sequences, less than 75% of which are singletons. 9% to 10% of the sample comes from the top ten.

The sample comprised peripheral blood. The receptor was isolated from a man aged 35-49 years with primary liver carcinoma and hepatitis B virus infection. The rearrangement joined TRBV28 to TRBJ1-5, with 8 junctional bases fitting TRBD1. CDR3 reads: CATGTGRTQHF. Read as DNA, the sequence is TGTGCCACCGGGACAGGCAGGACCCAGCATTTT.